This record covers a single TCR beta chain. The antigen remains unidentified. This CDR3 contains 16 residues. Germline loops: CDR1 LNHNV, CDR2 YYDKDF (reference sequence). Trimming removed 3 bases from V and 3 bases from J, with 17 bases in between. Produced via immunoSEQ multiplex PCR; TCRdb's table is partial and in-frame only. The sample shows approximately 82,000 clones, roughly nine tenths of them seen only once. The data belong to a study of T cell responses to AZD1222 COVID-19 vaccine. General observations from the study: Of spike-specific TCRs, nearly half reportedly target regions left unmutated in variants. In a largely white British group with more females than males, clonal diversity was possibly underestimated.

Some second doses came at about 4 weeks and others at about 12 weeks; these were pooled. The TCR was taken from an adult who received the AZD1222 COVID-19 vaccine. The chain links TRBV15 to TRBJ1-2, with a weak D call TRBD1 (6 bases). The material sequenced was peripheral blood, taken 28 days after the second AZD1222 dose. The chain's CDR3 is CATSSPKGGSYYGYTF. CDR3 DNA sequence: TGTGCCACCAGCAGTCCTAAGGGGGGGAGTTACTATGGCTACACCTTC.